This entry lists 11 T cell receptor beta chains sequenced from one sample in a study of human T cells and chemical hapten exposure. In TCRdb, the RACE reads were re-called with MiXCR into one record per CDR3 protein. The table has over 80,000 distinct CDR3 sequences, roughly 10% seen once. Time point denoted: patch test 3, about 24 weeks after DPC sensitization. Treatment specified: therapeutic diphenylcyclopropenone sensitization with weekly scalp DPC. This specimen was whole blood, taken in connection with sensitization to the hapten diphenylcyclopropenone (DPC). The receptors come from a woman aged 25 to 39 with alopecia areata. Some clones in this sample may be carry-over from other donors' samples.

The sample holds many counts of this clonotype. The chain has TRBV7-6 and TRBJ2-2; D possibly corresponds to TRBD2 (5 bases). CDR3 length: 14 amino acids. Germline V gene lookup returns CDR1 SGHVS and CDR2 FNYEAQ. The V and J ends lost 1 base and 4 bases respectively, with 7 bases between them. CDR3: CASSLGGCTGELFF. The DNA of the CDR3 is TGTGCCAGCAGCTTAGGAGGGTGCACCGGGGAGCTGTTTTTT.

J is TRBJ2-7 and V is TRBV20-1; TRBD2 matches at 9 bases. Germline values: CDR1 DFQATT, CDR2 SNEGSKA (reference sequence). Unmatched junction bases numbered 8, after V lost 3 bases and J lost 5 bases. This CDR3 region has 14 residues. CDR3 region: CSASTLAGANEQYF. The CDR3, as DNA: TGCAGTGCTAGTACATTAGCGGGAGCTAACGAGCAGTACTTC.

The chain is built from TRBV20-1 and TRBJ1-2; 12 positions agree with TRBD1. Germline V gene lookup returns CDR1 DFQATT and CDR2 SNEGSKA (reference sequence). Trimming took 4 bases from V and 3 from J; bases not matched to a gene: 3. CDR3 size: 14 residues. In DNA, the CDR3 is TGCAGTGCTACCGGGACAGGGGGCGACTATGGCTACACCTTC. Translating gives CSATGTGGDYGYTF.

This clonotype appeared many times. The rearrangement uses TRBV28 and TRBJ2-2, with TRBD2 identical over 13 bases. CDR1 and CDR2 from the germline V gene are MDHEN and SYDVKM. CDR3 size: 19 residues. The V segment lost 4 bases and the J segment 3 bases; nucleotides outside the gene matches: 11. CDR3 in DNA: TGTGCCAGCAGTTCACTAGCGGGAGGGCCCTATTCTTACACCGGGGAGCTGTTTTTT. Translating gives CASSSLAGGPYSYTGELFF.

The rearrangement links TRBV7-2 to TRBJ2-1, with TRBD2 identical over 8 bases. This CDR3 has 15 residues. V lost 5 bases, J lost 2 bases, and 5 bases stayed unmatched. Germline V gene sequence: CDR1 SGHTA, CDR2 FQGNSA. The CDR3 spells CASSLISGTYNEQFF. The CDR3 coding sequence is TGTGCCAGCAGCCTCATTAGCGGGACCTACAATGAGCAGTTCTTC.

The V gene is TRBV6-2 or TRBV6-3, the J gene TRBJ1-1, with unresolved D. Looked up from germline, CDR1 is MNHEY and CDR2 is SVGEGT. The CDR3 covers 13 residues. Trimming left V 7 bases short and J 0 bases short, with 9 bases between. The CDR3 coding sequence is TGTGCCAGCATCCCCCGCTTGAACACTGAAGCTTTCTTT. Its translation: CASIPRLNTEAFF.

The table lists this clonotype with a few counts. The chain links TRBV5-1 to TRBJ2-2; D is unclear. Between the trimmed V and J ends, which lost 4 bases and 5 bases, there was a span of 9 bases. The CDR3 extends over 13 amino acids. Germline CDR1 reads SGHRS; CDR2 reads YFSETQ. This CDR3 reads CASSRYSTGELFF. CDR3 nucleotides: TGCGCCAGCAGCCGGTACAGTACCGGGGAGCTGTTTTTT.

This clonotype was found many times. The CDR3 region has the DNA TGTGCCATCAGTGAGGGCTCTGGGGCCAACGTCCTGACTTTC. It yields the protein CAISEGSGANVLTF. This chain connects TRBV10-3 to TRBJ2-6; D unclear. CDR1 and CDR2 from the germline V gene are ENHRY and SYGVKD. Trimming stripped 2 bases from V and 0 bases from J, with 2 bases between. This CDR3 has 14 amino acids.

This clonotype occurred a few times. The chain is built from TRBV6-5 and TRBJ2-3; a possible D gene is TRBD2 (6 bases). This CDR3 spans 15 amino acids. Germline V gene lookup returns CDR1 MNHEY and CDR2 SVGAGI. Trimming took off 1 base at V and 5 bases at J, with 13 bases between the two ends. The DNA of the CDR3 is TGTGCCAGCAGTTACTTAACCGGGGGACGAGATACGCAGTATTTT. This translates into CASSYLTGGRDTQYF.

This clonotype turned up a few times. The CDR3 reads CASSLRQMAFATEAFF. The CDR3 nucleotides read TGTGCCAGCAGTCTAAGACAGATGGCGTTTGCCACTGAAGCTTTCTTT. The chain carries TRBV28 and TRBJ1-1, with a possible D match to TRBD1 (5 bases). The CDR3 totals 16 residues. Germline V CDR1 and CDR2: MDHEN, SYDVKM. Trimming took 5 bases from V and 4 from J, leaving 20 bases between them.

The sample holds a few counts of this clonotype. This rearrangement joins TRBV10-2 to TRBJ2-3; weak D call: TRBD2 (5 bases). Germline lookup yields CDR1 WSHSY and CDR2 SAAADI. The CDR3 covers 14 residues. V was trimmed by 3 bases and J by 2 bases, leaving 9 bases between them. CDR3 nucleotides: TGCGCCAGCAGTGACGGGAAAATCACAGATACGCAGTATTTT. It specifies CASSDGKITDTQYF.